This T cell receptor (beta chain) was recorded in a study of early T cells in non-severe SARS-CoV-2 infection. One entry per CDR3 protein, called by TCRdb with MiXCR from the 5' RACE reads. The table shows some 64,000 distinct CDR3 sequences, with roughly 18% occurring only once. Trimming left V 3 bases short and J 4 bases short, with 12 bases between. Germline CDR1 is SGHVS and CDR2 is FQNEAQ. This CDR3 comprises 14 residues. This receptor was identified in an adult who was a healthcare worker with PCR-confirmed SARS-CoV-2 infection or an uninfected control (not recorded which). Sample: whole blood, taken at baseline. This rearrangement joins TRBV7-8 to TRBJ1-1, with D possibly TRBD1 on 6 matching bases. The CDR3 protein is CASSFQGLPTEAFF. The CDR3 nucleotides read TGTGCCAGCAGCTTCCAGGGGCTCCCCACTGAAGCTTTCTTT.